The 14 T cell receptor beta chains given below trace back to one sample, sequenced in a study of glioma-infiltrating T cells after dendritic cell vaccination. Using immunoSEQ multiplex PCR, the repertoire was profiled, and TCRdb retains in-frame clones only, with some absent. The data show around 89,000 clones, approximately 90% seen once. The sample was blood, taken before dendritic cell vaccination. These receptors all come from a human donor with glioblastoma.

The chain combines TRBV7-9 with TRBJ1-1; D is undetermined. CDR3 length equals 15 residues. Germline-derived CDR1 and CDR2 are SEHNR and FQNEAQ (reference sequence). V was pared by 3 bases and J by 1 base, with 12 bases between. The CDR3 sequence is CASSFKTVQNTEAFF. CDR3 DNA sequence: TGTGCCAGCAGCTTTAAAACAGTACAGAACACTGAAGCTTTCTTT.

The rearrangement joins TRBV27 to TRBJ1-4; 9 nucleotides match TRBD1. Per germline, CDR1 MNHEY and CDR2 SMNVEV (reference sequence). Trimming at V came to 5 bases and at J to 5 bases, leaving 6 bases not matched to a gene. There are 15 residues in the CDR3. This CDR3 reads CASSPDRGMNEKLFF. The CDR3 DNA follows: TGTGCCAGCAGTCCTGACAGGGGGATGAATGAAAAACTGTTTTTT.

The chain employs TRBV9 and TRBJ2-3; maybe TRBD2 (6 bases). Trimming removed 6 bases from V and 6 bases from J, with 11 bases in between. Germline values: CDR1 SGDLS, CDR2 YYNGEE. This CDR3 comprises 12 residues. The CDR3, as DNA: TGTGCCAGCAACCAGGAGGGGGATACGCAGTATTTT. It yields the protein CASNQEGDTQYF.

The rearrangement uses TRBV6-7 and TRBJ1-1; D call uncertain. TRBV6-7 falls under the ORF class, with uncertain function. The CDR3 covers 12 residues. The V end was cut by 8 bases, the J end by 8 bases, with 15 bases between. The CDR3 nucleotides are TGTGCCAGCTGGGGAGGGCGGCTCGAAGCTTTCTTT. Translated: CASWGGRLEAFF.

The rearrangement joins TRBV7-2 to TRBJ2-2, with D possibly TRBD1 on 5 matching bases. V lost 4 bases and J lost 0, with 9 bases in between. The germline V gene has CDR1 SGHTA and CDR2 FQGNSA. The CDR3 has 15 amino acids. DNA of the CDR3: TGTGCCAGCAGCTCTCAGGGAACGAACACCGGGGAGCTGTTTTTT. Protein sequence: CASSSQGTNTGELFF.

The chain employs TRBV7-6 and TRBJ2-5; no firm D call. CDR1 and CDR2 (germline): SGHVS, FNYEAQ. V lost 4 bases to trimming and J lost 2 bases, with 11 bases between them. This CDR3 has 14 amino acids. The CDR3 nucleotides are TGTGCCAGCAGCTCCTCAGGATTGCAAGAGACCCAGTACTTC. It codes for CASSSSGLQETQYF.

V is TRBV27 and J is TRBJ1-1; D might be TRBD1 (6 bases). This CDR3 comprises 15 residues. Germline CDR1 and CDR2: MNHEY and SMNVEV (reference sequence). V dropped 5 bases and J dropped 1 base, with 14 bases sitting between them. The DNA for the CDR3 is TGTGCCAGCAGTCCCTCAGGGGTCCCGAACACTGAAGCTTTCTTT. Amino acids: CASSPSGVPNTEAFF.

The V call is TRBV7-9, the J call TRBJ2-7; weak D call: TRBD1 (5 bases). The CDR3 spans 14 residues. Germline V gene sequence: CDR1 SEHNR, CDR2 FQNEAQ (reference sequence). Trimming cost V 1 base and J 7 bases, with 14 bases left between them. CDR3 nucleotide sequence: TGTGCCAGCAGCTTAGTCGTAGGCAGGGCAGAGCAGTACTTC. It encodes CASSLVVGRAEQYF.

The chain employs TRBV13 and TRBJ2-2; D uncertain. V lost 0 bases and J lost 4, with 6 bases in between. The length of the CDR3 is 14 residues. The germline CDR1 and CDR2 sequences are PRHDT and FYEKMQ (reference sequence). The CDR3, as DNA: TGTGCCAGCAGCTTAGGGCTGCGCACCGGGGAGCTGTTTTTT. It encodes CASSLGLRTGELFF.

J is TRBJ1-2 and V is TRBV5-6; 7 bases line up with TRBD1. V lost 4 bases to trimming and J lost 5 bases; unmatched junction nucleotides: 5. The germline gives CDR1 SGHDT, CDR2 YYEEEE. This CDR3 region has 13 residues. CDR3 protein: CASSGDRAYGYTF. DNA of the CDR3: TGTGCCAGCAGCGGAGACAGGGCATATGGCTACACCTTC.

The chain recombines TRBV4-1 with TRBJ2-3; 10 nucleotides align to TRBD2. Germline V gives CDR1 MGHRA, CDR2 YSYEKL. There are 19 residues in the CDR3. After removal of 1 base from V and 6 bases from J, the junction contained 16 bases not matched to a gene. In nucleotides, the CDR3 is TGCGCCAGCAGCCAAGGCTACCTCAGGAGCTCTAGCGGGGGTGATACGCAGTATTTT. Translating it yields CASSQGYLRSSSGGDTQYF.

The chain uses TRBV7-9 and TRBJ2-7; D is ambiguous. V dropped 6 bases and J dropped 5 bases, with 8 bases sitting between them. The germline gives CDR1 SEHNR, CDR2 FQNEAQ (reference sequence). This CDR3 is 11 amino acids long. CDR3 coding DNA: TGTGCCAGCAGTAATTCCCACGAGCAGTACTTC. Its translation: CASSNSHEQYF.

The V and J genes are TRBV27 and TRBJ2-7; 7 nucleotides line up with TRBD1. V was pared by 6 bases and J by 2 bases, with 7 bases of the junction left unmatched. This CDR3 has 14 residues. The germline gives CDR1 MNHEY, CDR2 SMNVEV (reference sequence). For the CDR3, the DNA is TGTGCCAGCAGCTTCCACGGGACAGCCTACGAGCAGTACTTC. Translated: CASSFHGTAYEQYF.

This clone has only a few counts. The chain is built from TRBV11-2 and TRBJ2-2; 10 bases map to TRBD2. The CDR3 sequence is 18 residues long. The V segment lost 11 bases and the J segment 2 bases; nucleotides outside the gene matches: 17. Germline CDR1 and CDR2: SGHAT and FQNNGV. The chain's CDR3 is CAAKGSGGPQGNTGELFF. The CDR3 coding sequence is TGTGCCGCGAAGGGTAGCGGGGGGCCACAAGGAAACACCGGGGAGCTGTTTTTT.